Reported below is one TCR beta chain. The data are from a study of blood T cell repertoires in COVID-19. Overall study context: The analysed material was cDNA or gDNA that came from T cells, B-cell-depleted T cells, or PBMCs.

Data came from immunoSEQ multiplex PCR; TCRdb stores just in-frame clones and leaves some out. The sample holds around 320,000 clones, around 87% seen once. The junction had 27 bases not matched to a gene; V was cut back by 6 bases and J by 4 bases. There are 23 residues in the CDR3. Germline V lookup: CDR1 KGHDR, CDR2 SFDVKD. The V call is TRBV24-1, the J call TRBJ2-1; the match to TRBD1 covers 12 bases. The sample taken for sequencing was peripheral blood. The clonotype comes from a man between 18 and 29 years old with active or convalescent COVID-19. This chain's CDR3 is CATSTPGQGALLWPWFAYNEQFF. CDR3 nucleotides: TGTGCCACCAGTACCCCGGGACAGGGGGCGCTTCTATGGCCTTGGTTTGCATACAATGAGCAGTTCTTC.